This T cell receptor (beta chain) was recovered during a study of T cell repertoires in cytomegalovirus infection. Study-wide findings and caveats: HLA-C-restricted CMV-specific TCR beta clonotypes prevailed in the ex vivo response.

Each CDR3 protein gets one entry after TCRdb re-called the reads with MiXCR. This sample has about 85,000 distinct CDR3 sequences, with approximately 45% found just once. The CDR3 is made up of 13 amino acids. V lost 8 bases and J 4 bases, leaving 14 bases between the germline ends. From germline, CDR1 is MDHEN and CDR2 SYDVKM. This clonotype has a handful of counts. Its matching antigen is unknown. This chain joins TRBV28 and TRBJ1-1; D is ambiguous. This sequence was found in a human donor in good health (CMV status not recorded). Some clones in this sample may be carry-over from other donors' samples. This sample comprised CD8+ T cells from cultured PBMCs, obtained from culture after CMV antigen stimulation. CDR3 loop: CASGLRGGTEAFF. CDR3 in DNA: TGTGCCAGCGGTCTTCGGGGTGGCACTGAAGCTTTCTTT.